The 8 T cell receptor beta chains below were found in one sample sequenced in a study of OX40 agonist ivuxolimab in advanced cancers. The receptor library was made with the immunoSEQ multiplex PCR assay. The clones in this table, taken by TCRdb from immuneACCESS, are in-frame only. Not every clone is retained; where verified, under half of the shortfall comes from an unresolved V gene, and the cause of the rest is unknown. The sample contains tens of thousands of clones, around nine tenths of them found a single time. Of the sample, approximately 0.38% is held by the ten largest clones. The starting material was CD4+ or CD8+ T cells sorted from blood, obtained in a trial of the OX40 agonist ivuxolimab. Source of these receptors: an adult with an advanced solid tumor such as melanoma, head and neck, liver or kidney cancer.

This rearrangement joins TRBV5-5 to TRBJ2-6; D remains ambiguous. The CDR3 length is 15 residues. Germline loops: CDR1 SGHKS, CDR2 YYEKEE (reference sequence). Between the trimmed V and J ends, which lost 4 bases and 4 bases, there was a span of 12 bases. Written as DNA, the CDR3 is TGTGCCAGCAGCAAAGTGCGGCTGGGGGCCAACGTCCTGACTTTC. This gives the protein CASSKVRLGANVLTF.

The chain carries TRBV6-5 and TRBJ2-7; no reliable D call. Per germline, CDR1 MNHEY and CDR2 SVGAGI. The germline V and J ends were trimmed by 0 bases and 9 bases, with 12 bases remaining between them. The CDR3 is 13 residues long. CDR3 DNA: TGTGCCAGCAGTTACTCTGAGTACGGATCGCAGTACTTC. This gives the protein CASSYSEYGSQYF.

The chain joins TRBV7-8 to TRBJ2-7; D ambiguous. The V gene's germline CDR1 is SGHVS and CDR2 FQNEAQ. The CDR3 spans 15 residues. V shed 5 bases and J shed 0 bases, with 14 bases lying between them. CDR3 in amino acids: CASSPTRVTSYEQYF. Written as DNA, the CDR3 is TGTGCCAGCAGCCCGACAAGGGTTACCTCCTACGAGCAGTACTTC.

V and J are TRBV18 and TRBJ1-4; weak D call: TRBD1 (6 bases). Germline CDR1 is KGHSH and CDR2 is LQKENI. The V end lost 3 bases, the J end lost 6 bases, and 11 bases lay between the germline ends. The CDR3 runs 14 residues. CDR3 loop: CASSPAGQYEKLFF. The CDR3 DNA follows: TGTGCCAGCTCACCGGCAGGACAGTATGAAAAACTGTTTTTT.

The chain combines TRBV11-2 with TRBJ1-3; D is ambiguous. V was clipped by 2 bases and J by 4 bases, with 12 bases between them. The CDR3 contains 15 residues. Germline V gene lookup returns CDR1 SGHAT and CDR2 FQNNGV. The CDR3 sequence is CASSLRELGGNTIYF. The CDR3 nucleotides read TGTGCCAGCAGCTTACGGGAACTGGGAGGAAACACCATATATTTT.

This chain uses TRBV2 with TRBJ2-2; D gene unclear. This CDR3 region has 14 residues. The germline V and J ends were trimmed by 4 bases and 1 base, with 7 bases remaining between them. CDR1 is SNHLY and CDR2 is FYNNEI in the germline V gene. CDR3 nucleotide sequence: TGTGCCAGCAGTGGGACGGGGAACACCGGGGAGCTGTTTTTT. Residues: CASSGTGNTGELFF.

V and J are TRBV6-5 and TRBJ2-1, with D maybe TRBD2 (7 bases). Trimming took 10 bases from V and 1 from J, leaving 17 bases between them. The CDR3 has 15 residues. Germline V gene sequence: CDR1 MNHEY, CDR2 SVGAGI. The CDR3 DNA reads as TGTGCCACTAGTCGCGCGGGGGCTTCCTACAATGAGCAGTTCTTC. Its translation is CATSRAGASYNEQFF.

The gene calls are TRBV10-3 and TRBJ2-7, with a possible D match to TRBD1 (5 bases). Per the germline V gene, CDR1 is ENHRY and CDR2 is SYGVKD. Between the trimmed V and J ends, which lost 6 bases and 1 base, there was a span of 10 bases. This CDR3 contains 13 residues. The CDR3 sequence is CAIRRDSSYEQYF. As DNA, the CDR3 is TGTGCCATCAGGAGAGACAGTTCCTACGAGCAGTACTTC.